This T cell receptor (beta chain) stems from a study of T cells after yellow fever vaccination (dated by TCRdb to about 2019). In terms of the full investigation: The SMART-Seq v4 Ultra Low Input RNA kit was used to prepare libraries from fractions with low cell numbers. To follow T-cell clones before and after both primary and booster YFV17D yellow fever vaccination, bulk TCR alpha and beta repertoires underwent longitudinal sequencing. Two healthy male donors made up the cohort, one aged 18 to 30 years and the other aged 30 to 39 years. Blood was collected at multiple timepoints before and after primary and secondary immunization, and bulk PBMC replicates and cell subsets were isolated.

Taken with the paper, the label for treatment or condition translates to: live attenuated yellow fever vaccine strain. PBMCs were isolated from peripheral blood using a standard Ficoll-Paque protocol. Dynabeads CD4 and CD8 positive selection kits were used to isolate the CD4 and CD8 T-cell fractions. TriZol was used to extract RNA from bulk PBMCs, from CD4 and CD8 fractions, and from dextramer-positive and dextramer-negative fractions. What the research found in general, with its limitations: The secondary T-cell response was found to be weaker but faster than the primary response, with a peak reached on day 5 rather than on day 15. After the booster, most of the clones that had expanded following primary vaccination were detected again (around 97% of CD4 and around 90% of CD8), which suggests that memory was broadly maintained. Computational filtering was required because FACS-sorted repertoires could contain abundant contaminating clonotypes from the bulk population. Only a couple of donors were included in the study, so the extent to which the findings can be generalized is limited. A small share of clonotypes occurred in both CD4 and CD8 compartments, likely arising from convergent recombination.

The CDR3, cysteine through phenylalanine, is 12 amino acids long. Only CDR3 DNA is held: 36 bases, read in frame from base 1. CDR1 and CDR2, looked up from the germline V gene (reference sequence), are LGHDT and YNNKEL. Trimming costs V 5 bases and J 9 bases, and their ends lie 11 bases apart. Remarks on this clonotype: Its specific antigen is unknown. Base qualities are not at hand, and no much larger clone is one base apart.

Sequenced using an Illumina NovaSeq 6000. TCR cDNA was made using 5'RACE template switching, a step that added a universal primer site and unique molecular identifiers. Priming for cDNA synthesis came from both the TCR alpha and TCR beta constant segments. Library amplification used two PCR steps, and the second PCR step added sample barcodes and sequencing adapters. Sequencing of libraries was performed on Illumina HiSeq 2500 (2x100 bp) or NovaSeq (2x150 bp). The study's own analysis went as follows. MIGEC was used to demultiplex reads and collapse the reads into UMI consensus sequences, and MiXCR was used for V(D)J alignment. Using edgeR on replicate PBMC samples, clonotypes were called vaccine-responding if FDR was below 0.01 and the log2 fold change was above 5 up to day 15. Bulk clonotypes were assigned CD4 or CD8 identity according to which sequenced CD4 or CD8 repertoire held them at higher abundance. Using fastp at Q25 and MiXCR, TCRdb reprocessed the public reads and kept productive beta chains. CDR3 protein sequences are deduplicated, and each keeps its most common genes and DNA. These V and J calls originate from TCRdb's pipeline instead of the authors' own analysis. For this sample there are fewer than 400,000 distinct CDR3 sequences; approximately 12% appear just once. The top ten constitute over 3% of the sample.

The V and J genes are TRBV3-1 and TRBJ1-5, with the D gene too uncertain to name. This clonotype originated in a man aged 18 to 29 who received the YFV17D yellow fever vaccine. The sample here was CD4+ T cells sorted from PBMCs, taken 45 days after the yellow fever booster vaccination. The nucleotides read TGTGCCAGCAGCTCCGGGCCGGGGCCCCAGCATTTT. This sequence encodes CASSSGPGPQHF.